This record looks at one TCR beta chain sequence and its context. Its specificity is unknown. The sample is drawn from a study of CD8 T cells in Susac syndrome. At the level of the study: When blood was drawn, patients with Susac syndrome were on intravenous immunoglobulin alone, on corticosteroids, or therapy-naive. Study conclusions and caveats: CD4+ T cell repertoires in Susac syndrome exhibited no evidence of clonal expansion.

Germline loops: CDR1 SGHRS, CDR2 YFSETQ. The CDR3 runs to 13 residues. Deletions cut 4 bases from V and 5 bases from J, with 11 bases between. Random hexamers were used to reverse transcribe an amount of 0.5 to 1 ug RNA. An immunoSEQ multiplex PCR generated amplified TCR beta CDR3 products spanning 54 Vbeta and 13 Jbeta. One entry per CDR3 protein, called by TCRdb with MiXCR from the immunoSEQ multiplex PCR reads. The sample consists of about 140,000 distinct CDR3 sequences, approximately 95% of them appearing once. TCR beta sequencing was performed on blood CD8+ and CD4+ T cells. The sequence was collected from a human donor with Susac syndrome. V usage is TRBV5-1 and J usage is TRBJ2-3, with a weak D call TRBD2 (5 bases). The sample comprised CD4+ T cells from PBMCs. The CDR3 coding sequence is TGCGCCAGCAGCAGCGGACGGGAAGATACGCAGTATTTT. It specifies CASSSGREDTQYF.